This T cell receptor (beta chain) was obtained from a study of CD8+CD57+ T cells in acquired aplastic anemia (dated by TCRdb to 2016 to 2019). Study-wide context: DNA extracted from sorted CD4+ and CD8+ cells had a mean of roughly 3.4 ug, with a range of roughly 0.2 to 27.4 ug. CD8+CD57+ expansion was defined as a frequency above the mean frequency observed in healthy subjects. Study-level results and caveats: CD8+ Simpson's diversity did not differ significantly between patients and healthy controls (P=0.060). About 30 CD8+ CDR3 sequences were found to be shared between patients and controls, but these sequences appeared to be highly expressed in patients and within the immunodominant clones of the patients.

Genomic DNA served as template for TCR beta VDJ combination and CDR3 sequence profiling. An Illumina HiSeq 2000 was used for TCR repertoire sequencing. Per the authors' processing: Repertoire assessment relied on Simpson's diversity index, CDR3 size and DJ length profiles, and TRBV/TRBJ rearrangement plots. The immunodominant clone was defined as the most abundant DNA sequence in deep sequencing data. CDR3 amino acid sequences were checked for sharing across subjects and were also compared against the VDJdb database and published repertoires. TCRdb itself trimmed the public reads at Q25 with fastp, ran MiXCR and retained productive beta chains. Duplicate CDR3 protein sequences are folded into a single record with the most common DNA and genes. It is TCRdb's table, rather than the study itself, that gives the V and J calls and clone size. This sample holds 150,000 to 200,000 distinct CDR3 sequences; under 50% were observed only once. 1.8% of the sample lies in the top ten.

Flow cytometry had shown CD8+CD57+ cell expansion in the patients selected for sequencing. Severe acquired aplastic anemia was diagnosed in all patients according to International Study of Aplastic Anemia and Agranulocytosis and Camitta criteria. At the time blood was sampled, none of the patients had received any therapy. In this study, sorted CD4+ and CD8+ T cells from the blood of healthy subjects and of severe aplastic anemia patients had their TCR repertoires deep-sequenced. In the USA, patient enrollment took place under clinicaltrials.gov protocols 00001620, 01623167, 00001397, 00071045, 00081523 and 00961064. Ficoll-Paque density gradient centrifugation was used to isolate peripheral blood mononuclear cells. Before DNA was extracted, CD4+ and CD8+ T cells were sorted using either FACS or magnetic beads. The CDR3 starts with the cysteine, ends with the phenylalanine, and has 13 residues. Of all the DNA, just the CDR3 is kept, 39 bases in frame from base 1. Relative to germline, V is 7 bases shorter and J is 3 bases shorter, with 12 bases between their ends. The germline V gene (reference sequence) provides CDR1 SEHNR and CDR2 FQNEAQ.

Of note for this clonotype: Its recognized antigen is unknown. Within one base of it there is no much larger clone, and no base qualities were kept.

Here the chain combines TRBV7-9 and TRBJ1-1; the best D guess is TRBD1, with 5 bases matching. The receptor was isolated from a human donor with aplastic anemia. Sequences were obtained from sorted CD4+, CD8+, or CD8+CD57+ T cells (not recorded which) from PBMCs. The bases are TGTGCCAGCACTCTTCGGGGCGACACTGAAGCTTTCTTT. Its protein product is CASTLRGDTEAFF.